These 5 T cell receptor beta chains were all obtained from the same sample, sequenced in a study of blood T cells in healthy people across ages. Next came a second PCR, run for about 7 to 12 cycles, which used a sample-barcoded 5' primer along with a J-beta primer mix. MiXCR, run by TCRdb on the 5' RACE reads, gives a single entry per CDR3 protein. The sample holds some 640,000 distinct CDR3 sequences; around half are singletons and the top ten take roughly 31%. Sequenced: blood. The receptor source for this set is a woman aged 55-69 years in good health.

V gene TRBV7-2 combines with J gene TRBJ2-5; D is perhaps TRBD2 (6 bases). V shed 1 base and J shed 11 bases, with 17 bases lying between them. Germline CDR1 SGHTA, CDR2 FQGNSA. There are 14 residues in the CDR3. The CDR3 sequence: CASSLVGGDLVQYF. CDR3 DNA sequence: TGTGCCAGCAGCTTAGTTGGCGGGGATCTGGTGCAGTACTTC. Full variable domain (remainder filled in from reference TRBV7-2 and TRBJ2-5): GAGVSQSPSNKVTEKGKDVELRCDPISGHTALYWYRQSLGQGLEFLIYFQGNSAPDKSGLPSDRFSAERTGGSVSTLTIQRTQQEDSAVYLCASSLVGGDLVQYFGPGTRLLVL.

This clonotype turned up a few times. The rearrangement joins TRBV5-1 to TRBJ2-5; 10 bases are a match to TRBD1. The CDR3 extends over 16 amino acids. J was trimmed by 5 bases and V by 4 bases; bases with no gene match: 11. Germline V lookup: CDR1 SGHRS, CDR2 YFSETQ. The chain's CDR3 is CASSLRQGALGETQYF. The CDR3 nucleotides read TGCGCCAGCAGCCTGCGACAGGGGGCTTTAGGGGAGACCCAGTACTTC.

The J gene is TRBJ1-4, the V gene TRBV20-1; no clear D gene. Trimming cost V 3 bases and J 0 bases, with 11 bases left between them. The CDR3 contains 15 residues. Germline values: CDR1 DFQATT, CDR2 SNEGSKA (reference sequence). The CDR3: CSASHWTATNEKLFF. In DNA form, the CDR3 reads TGCAGTGCTAGCCACTGGACGGCAACTAATGAAAAACTGTTTTTT.

V gene TRBV11-3 combines with J gene TRBJ2-3; D gene ambiguous. The CDR3 loop spans 14 amino acids. V was pared by 4 bases and J by 6 bases, with 14 bases between. CDR1 is SGHNT, CDR2 YENEEA, per germline. In DNA form, the CDR3 reads TGTGCCAGCAGCTCCCGTTCGGGTGGGGATACGCAGTATTTT. Protein: CASSSRSGGDTQYF.

The chain uses TRBV11-3 and TRBJ2-7; TRBD1 matches 7 bases. The end of the DNA is better explained by TRBJ2-5, so the J call may be wrong. This CDR3 region has 17 residues. The germline gives CDR1 SGHNT, CDR2 YENEEA. DNA of the CDR3: TGTGCCAGCAGCAGGGGGCTAACGACAGGTTCTTTAGAGACCCAGTACTTC. It is translated as CASSRGLTTGSLETQYF.